This T cell receptor (beta chain) was captured in a study of CD8 T cells in ankylosing spondylitis. Regarding the study as a whole: A TCR beta motif of 8 or 9 highly homologous variants appeared characteristic of ankylosing spondylitis blood.

The TCR beta libraries were generated through quantitative 5'-RACE incorporating molecular barcodes. One entry per CDR3 protein results from TCRdb running MiXCR on the 5' RACE reads. The data hold about 400,000 distinct CDR3 sequences, with approximately 20% observed a single time. Germline assignment: CDR1 KGHSH and CDR2 LQKENI. V dropped 6 bases and J dropped 0 bases, with 11 bases sitting between them. There are 14 residues in the CDR3. Remarks on this clonotype: The antigen is not known.

The receptor comes from a male donor with ankylosing spondylitis. The rearrangement links TRBV18 to TRBJ1-1, with a possible D match to TRBD1 (5 bases). Sequenced input: blood, either unsorted or a sorted T cell fraction (not recorded which). Here the CDR3 reads CASSGGRMNTEAFF. The CDR3 DNA reads as TGTGCCAGCTCCGGGGGACGTATGAACACTGAAGCTTTCTTT.